This paragraph reports one TCR beta chain. As yet, its antigen is unknown. This entry belongs to a study of cytomegalovirus exposure and HLA in healthy donors. Findings of the study overall: According to the study, roughly 160 TCR beta chains were cytomegalovirus-associated.

V dropped 0 bases and J dropped 6 bases, with 15 bases sitting between them. Germline CDR1 and CDR2: MNHNS and SASEGT. The CDR3 loop spans 16 amino acids. The PCR was carried out with 60 Vbeta primers and 13 Jbeta primers. Profiling relied on immunoSEQ multiplex PCR, and the TCRdb table lists in-frame clones only, not all of them. There are about 140,000 clones in the sample; 80% to 85% occur only once, and over 1% lies in the top ten. The chain combines TRBV6-1 with TRBJ2-1, with D perhaps matching TRBD1 (5 bases). The sequenced sample was PBMCs. This clonotype originated in a male donor in good health and CMV-seropositive. The CDR3, as DNA: TGTGCCAGCAGTGAAGCGCTGGGCAGGGTGGGCAATGAGCAGTTCTTC. It is translated as CASSEALGRVGNEQFF.